This T cell receptor beta chain derives from a study of long-term antiretroviral therapy in people with HIV. Study-level points and caveats: Clones with expansion before ART led the repertoire at all time points.

Note on this clone: Antigen specificity is unknown.

Per germline, CDR1 SGHNT and CDR2 YYREEE (reference sequence). The V gene end was trimmed by 0 bases and the J gene end by 7 bases; junction bases not matched to a gene: 1. There are 14 residues in the CDR3. Researchers report immunoSEQ v3.0 was run at survey level. The study targeted about 40,000-50,000 T-cell genomes per sample in sequencing. The protocol was immunoSEQ multiplex PCR, while the TCRdb copy is restricted to in-frame clones and leaves out a portion. The sample yields roughly 20,000 clones, 85% seen once. The source is a man aged 18 to 30 with HIV. The rearrangement uses TRBV5-4 and TRBJ1-6; 7 bases agree with TRBD1. The specimen was unsorted PBMCs, collected roughly 4 years after starting antiretroviral therapy. CDR3 in amino acids: CASSLEQGNSPLHF. CDR3 coding DNA: TGTGCCAGCAGCTTGGAACAGGGGAATTCACCCCTCCACTTT.